Following are 20 T cell receptor beta chains from one sample sequenced in a study of early T cells in non-severe SARS-CoV-2 infection. TCRdb used MiXCR to reprocess the 5' RACE reads, holding one entry per CDR3 protein. The sample lists around 62,000 distinct CDR3 sequences, around 4.7% occurring once. The sequenced sample consisted of whole blood. These receptors originate from an adult who was a healthcare worker with PCR-confirmed SARS-CoV-2 infection or an uninfected control (not recorded which).

The rearrangement uses TRBV7-9 and TRBJ2-2; 8 bases fit TRBD2. CDR1 and CDR2 (germline): SEHNR, FQNEAQ (reference sequence). CDR3 size: 16 residues. The V segment lost 4 bases and the J segment 1 base; nucleotides outside the gene matches: 5. CDR3 in amino acids: CASSSSGRRNTGELFF. The CDR3 DNA reads TGTGCCAGCAGCTCCAGCGGGAGACGGAACACCGGGGAGCTGTTTTTT.

This clonotype has a count of ten or more. The chain recombines TRBV20-1 with TRBJ1-2; D is ambiguous. Germline assignment: CDR1 DFQATT and CDR2 SNEGSKA (reference sequence). Trimming shortened V by 7 bases and J by 1 base, and 25 bases separated the two germline ends. The CDR3 contains 17 residues. CDR3 loop: CSVLAKFRQMNNYGYTF. CDR3 sequence (DNA): TGCAGTGTGTTAGCGAAATTTCGGCAGATGAATAACTATGGCTACACCTTC.

This CDR3 reads CASSLYSQVNTEAFF. The DNA of the CDR3 is TGTGCCAGCAGCTTATACTCACAAGTGAACACTGAAGCTTTCTTT. The rearrangement uses TRBV11-2 and TRBJ1-1; D is uncertain. The CDR3 runs to 15 residues. The germline V and J ends were trimmed by 2 bases and 0 bases, with 10 bases remaining between them. Per the germline V gene, CDR1 is SGHAT and CDR2 is FQNNGV.

The chain carries TRBV6-1 and TRBJ2-1, with 10 bases that match TRBD2. The CDR3 runs 18 residues. The V gene end was trimmed by 10 bases and the J gene end by 0 bases; junction bases not matched to a gene: 15. The V gene's germline CDR1 is MNHNS and CDR2 SASEGT. The CDR3 region is CATYPGLARRSSYNEQFF. The CDR3 region has the DNA TGTGCCACCTACCCGGGACTAGCGCGCCGAAGCTCCTACAATGAGCAGTTCTTC.

This clonotype was picked up many times. The rearrangement uses TRBV7-2 and TRBJ2-7; possibly TRBD2 for D (5 bases). V shed 0 bases and J shed 6 bases, with 9 bases lying between them. Germline CDR1 and CDR2: SGHTA and FQGNSA. The CDR3 extends over 13 amino acids. Here the CDR3 DNA reads TGTGCCAGCAGCTTAGCGCGGGTAGGCGAGCAGTACTTC. The encoded protein is CASSLARVGEQYF.

This clonotype showed up many times. This chain uses TRBV19 with TRBJ2-7; a weak D match, TRBD1 (6 bases). Germline assignment: CDR1 LNHDA and CDR2 SQIVND (reference sequence). The CDR3 has 15 amino acids. The ends were cut back, 3 bases at V and 3 bases at J, with 15 bases in the middle. CDR3 bases: TGTGCCAGTAGTATTGCCTCAGGGGATTACTACGAGCAGTACTTC. Translated: CASSIASGDYYEQYF.

This clonotype was counted many times. The chain is built from TRBV10-3 and TRBJ2-2, with TRBD2 as a possible D gene (6 bases). Trimming shortened V by 7 bases and J by 1 base, and 10 bases separated the two germline ends. CDR1 and CDR2 from the germline V gene are ENHRY and SYGVKD. This CDR3 has 14 residues. The CDR3 protein is CAITSGVNTGELFF. CDR3 in DNA: TGTGCCATCACCTCGGGGGTGAACACCGGGGAGCTGTTTTTT.

This clonotype came up many times. The chain recombines TRBV7-9 with TRBJ2-2; maybe TRBD2 (6 bases). The V gene lost 4 bases and the J gene lost 2 bases, with 14 bases spanning the gap. Per germline, CDR1 SEHNR and CDR2 FQNEAQ (reference sequence). The CDR3 has 16 residues. This chain's CDR3 is CASSYRDWTNTGELFF. CDR3 bases: TGTGCCAGCAGCTACCGGGACTGGACAAACACCGGGGAGCTGTTTTTT.

This clonotype occurred many times. This chain uses TRBV3-1 with TRBJ2-2; tentatively, D is TRBD1 (6 bases). Trimming took off 1 base at V and 7 bases at J, with 10 bases between the two ends. CDR1 and CDR2 from the germline V gene are LGHDT and YNNKEL (reference sequence). CDR3 size: 14 residues. For the CDR3, the DNA is TGTGCCAGCAGCCAAGCACAGGGAATCGGGGAGCTGTTTTTT. Amino acid sequence: CASSQAQGIGELFF.

The chain couples TRBV12-3 or TRBV12-4 to TRBJ2-3; 10 positions match TRBD2. With 5 bases clipped from V and 5 bases from J, the junction kept 7 bases outside the gene matches. The CDR3 contains 15 residues. The CDR3 spells CASSTSGRALDTQYF. As DNA, the CDR3 is TGTGCCAGCAGTACCAGCGGGAGGGCCTTAGATACGCAGTATTTT.

This clonotype has ten or more counts. The chain recombines TRBV15 with TRBJ2-1; no clear D. From germline, CDR1 is LNHNV and CDR2 YYDKDF (reference sequence). This CDR3 spans 12 amino acids. Trimming shortened V by 1 base and J by 4 bases, and 2 bases separated the two germline ends. The DNA of the CDR3 is TGTGCCACCAGCAGAGGTTACAATGAGCAGTTCTTC. Protein: CATSRGYNEQFF.

The sample holds many counts of this clonotype. This chain joins TRBV20-1 and TRBJ1-1; possible D gene TRBD1, 5 bases. Looked up from germline, CDR1 is DFQATT and CDR2 is SNEGSKA (reference sequence). The V end lost 5 bases, the J end lost 5 bases, and 21 bases lay between the germline ends. The CDR3 extends over 15 amino acids. In nucleotides, the CDR3 is TGCAGTGCTCGCCTGGGGGAATGGGGGAGGACTGAAGCTTTCTTT. Translation gives CSARLGEWGRTEAFF.

V is TRBV7-9 and J is TRBJ2-1; no clear D. The germline CDR1 and CDR2 sequences are SEHNR and FQNEAQ (reference sequence). Trimming removed 6 bases at V and 6 bases at J, with 9 bases between. The length of the CDR3 is 12 residues. CDR3: CASRRDPNEQFF. CDR3 nucleotide sequence: TGTGCCAGCAGACGAGACCCCAATGAGCAGTTCTTC.

Ten or more counts support this clonotype. CDR3 sequence reads: CSARDYRSGSADTQYF. For the CDR3, the DNA is TGCAGTGCTAGAGATTACCGGAGCGGGAGTGCAGATACGCAGTATTTT. The chain employs TRBV20-1 and TRBJ2-3; 8 bases align to TRBD2. Losses at the gene ends were 0 bases for V and 4 bases for J; bases not matched to a gene: 9. CDR1 DFQATT and CDR2 SNEGSKA come from the germline V gene (reference sequence). CDR3 length: 16 residues.

J is TRBJ2-1 and V is TRBV20-1; 11 nucleotides agree with TRBD2. Germline V lookup: CDR1 DFQATT, CDR2 SNEGSKA (reference sequence). The CDR3 is 15 amino acids. J lost 4 bases, V lost 5 bases, and 7 bases had no gene match. The CDR3 spells CSAPPGTSGYNEQFF. In nucleotides, the CDR3 is TGCAGTGCTCCTCCCGGGACTAGCGGTTACAATGAGCAGTTCTTC.

This clonotype was found many times. This sequence joins TRBV20-1 and TRBJ2-7; possible D gene TRBD1, 5 bases. V gave up 0 bases and J gave up 7 bases, with 16 bases separating them. This CDR3 has 14 amino acids. Per the germline V gene, CDR1 is DFQATT and CDR2 is SNEGSKA (reference sequence). The CDR3 DNA reads as TGCAGTGCTAGAGATACAGGCCCAACTCGGGAGCAGTACTTC. The encoded protein is CSARDTGPTREQYF.

This clonotype was detected many times. V gene TRBV19 combines with J gene TRBJ2-3; D possibly corresponds to TRBD2 (6 bases). The CDR3 has 12 amino acids. Trimming shortened V by 10 bases and J by 1 base, and 9 bases separated the two germline ends. The V gene's germline CDR1 is LNHDA and CDR2 SQIVND (reference sequence). The CDR3 reads CATGEGTDTQYF. The DNA for the CDR3 is TGTGCCACGGGGGAAGGCACAGATACGCAGTATTTT.

To note about this clonotype: A much larger clone lies a single base off, so this may be a read error. The J gene is TRBJ2-3, the V gene TRBV7-3, with 7 nucleotides matching TRBD2. The length of the CDR3 is 13 residues. Germline V gene sequence: CDR1 SGHTA, CDR2 FQGTGA. CDR3 DNA: TGTGCCAGCAGCCCCCCGGGGGGAGATACGCGGTATTTT. Its protein product is CASSPPGGDTRYF. Drawing the rest from reference TRBV7-3 and TRBJ2-3, the complete variable domain is GAGVSQTPSNKVTEKGKYVELRCDPISGHTALYWYRQSLGQGPEFLIYFQGTGAADDSGLPNDRFFAVRPEGSVSTLKIQRTERGDSAVYLCASSPPGGDTRYFGPGTRLTVL.

This clonotype was recorded a few times. This rearrangement joins TRBV19 to TRBJ1-2; a weak D match, TRBD1 (6 bases). V lost 5 bases and J lost 6, with 19 bases in between. The CDR3 spans 15 residues. Looked up from germline, CDR1 is LNHDA and CDR2 is SQIVND (reference sequence). The DNA for the CDR3 is TGTGCCAGTAGTCTTGCTCGGGGGCGGACGGATGGCTACACCTTC. Amino acids: CASSLARGRTDGYTF.

This clonotype was detected a few times. The gene calls are TRBV19 and TRBJ2-3; the D call may be TRBD1 or TRBD2 (5 bases each). Germline lookup yields CDR1 LNHDA and CDR2 SQIVND (reference sequence). Trimming took 6 bases from V and 2 from J, leaving 15 bases between them. This CDR3 is 15 amino acids long. The CDR3 region is CASRSGSFITDTQYF. As DNA, the CDR3 is TGTGCCAGTAGATCAGGGAGTTTTATCACAGATACGCAGTATTTT.